Detailed here is one T cell receptor beta chain. This sample was taken from a study of blood T cell repertoires in COVID-19. The overall study: COVID-19 samples, acute and convalescent, were from the United States, Italy and Spain. PBMCs, B-cell-depleted T cells, or T cells were the source of the cDNA or gDNA that made up the material.

Per the original methods: Reference gene primer amplification in the assay estimated nucleated cell counts. TCRdb's copy holds only in-frame clones and misses some; the assay was immunoSEQ multiplex PCR. Clone size and the V and J calls come from that table; the DNA yielded D and trimming. Here the sample spans some 340,000 clones, more than 70% being singletons. This TCR came from a man between 25 and 39 years old with active or convalescent COVID-19. The source material was peripheral blood.

The CDR3: CASRQGSPGNTIYF. CDR3 sequence (DNA): TGTGCCAGCAGACAGGGTAGCCCTGGAAACACCATATATTTT. J is TRBJ1-3 and V is TRBV2; D might be TRBD1 (6 bases). Germline V lookup: CDR1 SNHLY, CDR2 FYNNEI. V was pared by 6 bases and J by 2 bases, with 11 bases between. The CDR3 covers 14 residues.